Below are 5 T cell receptor beta chains sequenced from a single sample in a study of blood T cells in healthy people across ages. A sample-barcoded 5' primer and a J-beta primer mix were used in a second PCR of about 7 to 12 cycles. One entry per CDR3 protein results from TCRdb running MiXCR on the 5' RACE reads. The top ten clones hold 20% to 25% of a sample with hundreds of thousands of distinct CDR3 sequences, about 45% of them seen once. The sequencing sample was made of blood. The receptor set was obtained from a man at least 80 years old in good health.

This chain connects TRBV7-9 to TRBJ2-2, with D unresolved. CDR3 length: 15 residues. Germline assignment: CDR1 SEHNR and CDR2 FQNEAQ (reference sequence). V was shortened by 5 bases and J by 1 base, with 11 bases between the two germline ends. CDR3 nucleotides: TGTGCCAGCAGCGCCCGGACGCAGAACACCGGGGAGCTGTTTTTT. This sequence encodes CASSARTQNTGELFF.

This chain joins TRBV27 and TRBJ2-5, with TRBD2 matching over 7 bases. From germline, CDR1 is MNHEY and CDR2 SMNVEV (reference sequence). J was trimmed by 5 bases and V by 4 bases; bases with no gene match: 7. The CDR3 consists of 14 residues. This CDR3 is CASSWAGVPETQYF. Written as DNA, the CDR3 is TGTGCCAGCAGTTGGGCGGGGGTCCCCGAGACCCAGTACTTC.

The CDR3 sequence is CASSLARQEQETQYF. The CDR3 DNA follows: TGTGCCAGCAGCTTAGCGAGGCAGGAGCAAGAGACCCAGTACTTC. The gene calls are TRBV7-6 and TRBJ2-5; D is uncertain. Trimming removed 0 bases at V and 2 bases at J, with 10 bases between. This CDR3 spans 15 amino acids. Germline values: CDR1 SGHVS, CDR2 FNYEAQ.

The chain uses TRBV11-2 and TRBJ2-1; 11 bases are shared with TRBD2. V shed 2 bases, J shed 7 bases, and the junction held 7 bases outside the gene matches. The CDR3 runs 16 residues. CDR1 and CDR2 from the germline V gene are SGHAT and FQNNGV. The CDR3 DNA sequence: TGTGCCAGCAGCTTAATTCCTAGCGGGGGGAGGAATGAGCAGTTCTTC. Protein product: CASSLIPSGGRNEQFF.

The rearrangement links TRBV30 to TRBJ2-4; 9 nucleotides match TRBD1. The end of the DNA aligns better with TRBJ2-7, so the J call may be wrong. Germline CDR1 and CDR2: GTSNPN and SVGIG (reference sequence). This CDR3 comprises 14 residues. CDR3 sequence: CAWSDGTGSYEQYF. CDR3 in DNA: TGTGCCTGGAGTGACGGGACAGGGTCATACGAGCAGTACTTC.